The 10 T cell receptor beta chains reported below all come from one sample, sequenced in a study of T cells in Graves' hyperthyroidism and ophthalmopathy. RNA transcripts gave rise to amplified TCR beta CDR3 regions. A first-round RT-PCR of the TCR CDR3 used the HTBI primer set. TCRdb fed the multiplex PCR reads into MiXCR, producing one record per CDR3 protein. The top ten clones hold about 60% of a sample with under 300,000 distinct CDR3 sequences, roughly 22% of them seen once. Sequences were obtained from blood. Receptors were obtained from a man younger than 45 with Graves' ophthalmopathy.

This sequence joins TRBV19 and TRBJ1-2; TRBD1 agrees at 9 bases. CDR3 length: 17 amino acids. Germline V gene sequence: CDR1 LNHDA, CDR2 SQIVND (reference sequence). With 5 bases clipped from V and 0 bases from J, the junction kept 10 bases outside the gene matches. The CDR3 is CASSAQGAISPNYGYTF. The CDR3 nucleotides are TGTGCCAGTAGTGCACAGGGGGCGATATCCCCTAACTATGGCTACACCTTC.

V is TRBV10-3 and J is TRBJ1-5; D not resolved. The germline CDR1 and CDR2 sequences are ENHRY and SYGVKD. This CDR3 region has 13 residues. V lost 3 bases and J 5 bases, leaving 8 bases between the germline ends. CDR3 in DNA: TGTGCCATCAGTGATAGTTTGGATCAGCCCCAGCATTTT. Translating it yields CAISDSLDQPQHF.

This chain joins TRBV6-2 or TRBV6-3 and TRBJ1-2; D uncertain. The V end was cut by 2 bases, the J end by 4 bases, with 23 bases between. This CDR3 spans 18 amino acids. The germline gives CDR1 MNHEY, CDR2 SVGEGT. The CDR3 sequence: CASSYAASNLDSSYGYTF. CDR3 nucleotides: TGTGCCAGCAGTTACGCCGCCTCCAACCTGGATTCGAGCTATGGCTACACCTTC.

This clonotype occurred many times. The chain uses TRBV28 and TRBJ2-1; a weak D match, TRBD2 (5 bases). The CDR3 contains 15 residues. Germline CDR1 reads MDHEN; CDR2 reads SYDVKM. V was pared by 2 bases and J by 6 bases, with 14 bases between. The CDR3 DNA sequence: TGTGCCAGCAGTTTAATCGCGAGGGTAGGCAATGAGCAGTTCTTC. Translation: CASSLIARVGNEQFF.

This clonotype showed up just a few times. The chain combines TRBV19 with TRBJ2-7; D is unclear. V gave up 6 bases and J gave up 5 bases, with 14 bases separating them. Germline CDR1 is LNHDA and CDR2 is SQIVND (reference sequence). This CDR3 has 13 residues. DNA for the CDR3: TGTGCCAGTAGCGACAATTCGGGCGACGAGCAGTACTTC. Protein product: CASSDNSGDEQYF.

The V gene is TRBV27, the J gene TRBJ1-4, with D perhaps TRBD1 (5 bases). V was trimmed by 4 bases and J by 5 bases, leaving 11 bases between them. The CDR3 runs to 14 residues. Germline V gives CDR1 MNHEY, CDR2 SMNVEV (reference sequence). The CDR3 nucleotides read TGTGCCAGCAGTTCCCGGGGACGGAATGAAAAACTGTTTTTT. Its protein product is CASSSRGRNEKLFF. The variable domain in full, with the rest retrieved from reference TRBV27 and TRBJ1-4, is EAQVTQNPRYLITVTGKKLTVTCSQNMNHEYMSWYRQDPGLGLRQIYYSMNVEVTDKGDVPEGYKVSRKEKRNFPLILESPSPNQTSLYFCASSSRGRNEKLFFGSGTQLSVL.

This chain joins TRBV9 and TRBJ2-3, with 8 bases fitting TRBD2. CDR1 is SGDLS and CDR2 is YYNGEE in the germline V gene. This CDR3 is 15 amino acids long. V was clipped by 0 bases and J by 1 base; unmatched bases: 1. The CDR3 region has the DNA TGTGCCAGCAGCGTAGAAGCGGGAGGCACAGATACGCAGTATTTT. As protein: CASSVEAGGTDTQYF.

This clonotype was recorded many times. V and J are TRBV28 and TRBJ2-7, with 8 bases identical to TRBD1. The CDR3 runs 15 residues. CDR1 MDHEN and CDR2 SYDVKM come from the germline V gene. With V trimmed by 5 bases and J by 1 base, 7 bases remained unmatched. The CDR3 loop is CASSPKTGASYEQYF. CDR3 bases: TGTGCCAGCAGTCCCAAGACAGGGGCGTCCTACGAGCAGTACTTC.

This clonotype has a handful of counts. The chain joins TRBV30 to TRBJ2-5; 10 positions match TRBD2. The CDR3 has 13 amino acids. Trimming took 8 bases from V and 4 from J; bases not matched to a gene: 7. Germline lookup yields CDR1 GTSNPN and CDR2 SVGIG (reference sequence). CDR3 nucleotides: TGTGCCGAGAGTCCTAGCGGGAGAGAGACCCAGTACTTC. Protein: CAESPSGRETQYF.

This clonotype came up a few times. This chain's CDR3 is CASSLESTPYEQYF. For the CDR3, the DNA is TGTGCCAGCAGCTTAGAATCAACCCCCTACGAGCAGTACTTC. The rearrangement links TRBV13 to TRBJ2-7; D remains ambiguous. V shed 1 base and J shed 2 bases, with 9 bases lying between them. The CDR3 loop spans 14 amino acids. Germline V gives CDR1 PRHDT, CDR2 FYEKMQ (reference sequence).